The 4 T cell receptor beta chains below were found in one sample sequenced in a study of cytomegalovirus exposure and HLA in healthy donors. PCR primers comprised 60 Vbeta and 13 Jbeta primers. The data were produced by immunoSEQ multiplex PCR, yet TCRdb's version contains in-frame clones alone and is incomplete. The repertoire holds 150,000 to 250,000 clones, around three quarters seen once, with 1.5% to 2% in the top ten. Sequencing was done on a sample of PBMCs. Every receptor here comes from a man younger than 45 in good health and CMV-seronegative.

This sequence joins TRBV5-4 and TRBJ2-3, with 15 bases matching TRBD2. Germline lookup yields CDR1 SGHNT and CDR2 YYREEE (reference sequence). This CDR3 region has 18 residues. J lost 4 bases, V lost 4 bases, and 10 bases had no gene match. The CDR3: CASSGTSGRPANADTQYF. The CDR3 coding sequence is TGTGCCAGCAGCGGGACTAGCGGGAGGCCCGCAAACGCAGATACGCAGTATTTT.

The chain is built from TRBV27 and TRBJ2-7; D is unclear. The CDR3 loop spans 14 amino acids. Trimming stripped 6 bases from V and 2 bases from J, with 14 bases between. CDR1 and CDR2 from the germline V gene are MNHEY and SMNVEV (reference sequence). This CDR3 is CASRVGVSAYEQYF. In DNA form, the CDR3 reads TGTGCCAGCAGGGTTGGAGTATCTGCCTACGAGCAGTACTTC.

This clone was seen more than once but under ten times. V and J are TRBV19 and TRBJ2-7; D may be TRBD2 (5 bases). Germline V gene sequence: CDR1 LNHDA, CDR2 SQIVND (reference sequence). The V end lost 3 bases, the J end lost 1 base, and 13 bases lay between the germline ends. The CDR3 loop spans 15 amino acids. The CDR3 DNA sequence: TGTGCCAGTAGTATGGCCGTAGGCGGGTCCTACGAGCAGTACTTC. This translates into CASSMAVGGSYEQYF.

The rearrangement links TRBV7-8 to TRBJ2-6, with D possibly TRBD1 on 6 matching bases. The V end was cut by 1 base, the J end by 0 bases, with 16 bases between. Germline V CDR1 and CDR2: SGHVS, FQNEAQ. The CDR3 is made up of 19 amino acids. CDR3 DNA sequence: TGTGCCAGCAGCTTAGAGCTGGGGGCTACGATCTCTGGGGCCAACGTCCTGACTTTC. It specifies CASSLELGATISGANVLTF.